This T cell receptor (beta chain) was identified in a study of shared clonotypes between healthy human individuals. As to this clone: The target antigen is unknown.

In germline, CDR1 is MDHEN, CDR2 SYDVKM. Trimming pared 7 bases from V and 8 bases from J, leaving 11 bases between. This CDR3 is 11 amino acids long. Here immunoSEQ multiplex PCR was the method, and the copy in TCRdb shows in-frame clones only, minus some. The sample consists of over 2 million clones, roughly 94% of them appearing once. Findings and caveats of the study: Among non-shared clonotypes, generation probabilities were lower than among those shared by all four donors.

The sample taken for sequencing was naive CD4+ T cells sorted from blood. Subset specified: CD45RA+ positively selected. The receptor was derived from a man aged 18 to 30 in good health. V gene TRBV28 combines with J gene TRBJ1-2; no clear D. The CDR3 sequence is CASTWVDGYTF. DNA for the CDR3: TGTGCCAGCACCTGGGTTGACGGCTACACCTTC.